The 27 T cell receptor beta chains reported below all come from one sample, sequenced in a study of blood T cell repertoires in COVID-19. Produced via immunoSEQ multiplex PCR; TCRdb's table is partial and in-frame only. The sample carries 130,000 to 150,000 clones, just under 90% recorded once. Sequenced sample: peripheral blood. All receptors derive from a woman aged 50 to 65 with active or convalescent COVID-19.

The V gene is TRBV27, the J gene TRBJ2-3; TRBD2 aligns across 11 bases. Per the germline V gene, CDR1 is MNHEY and CDR2 is SMNVEV (reference sequence). Trimming cost V 2 bases and J 0 bases; bases outside gene matches: 7. This CDR3 spans 18 amino acids. CDR3: CASSLLLAGGVSTDTQYF. The CDR3 nucleotides are TGTGCCAGCAGTTTACTCCTAGCGGGGGGAGTGAGCACAGATACGCAGTATTTT.

The chain joins TRBV6-5 to TRBJ2-3; D remains unclear. The germline V gene encodes CDR1 MNHEY and CDR2 SVGAGI. V lost 0 bases, J lost 10 bases, and 14 bases lay in between. CDR3 length: 14 amino acids. CDR3 bases: TGTGCCAGCAGTTACTCCTCGGTGACCCAGGCGCAGTATTTT. Its protein product is CASSYSSVTQAQYF.

A single count supports this clone. This chain links TRBV18 with TRBJ2-1; 9 bases map to TRBD2. CDR3 length: 14 residues. Germline V lookup: CDR1 KGHSH, CDR2 LQKENI. J lost 7 bases, V lost 6 bases, and 7 bases had no gene match. CDR3 in amino acids: CASSEAGGGNEQFF. Written as DNA, the CDR3 is TGTGCCAGCTCCGAAGCGGGAGGAGGGAATGAGCAGTTCTTC. Looking up the rest from reference TRBV18 and TRBJ2-1 gives the full variable domain: NAGVMQNPRHLVRRRGQEARLRCSPMKGHSHVYWYRQLPEEGLKFMVYLQKENIIDESGMPKERFSAEFPKEGPSILRIQQVVRGDSAAYFCASSEAGGGNEQFFGPGTRLTVL.

The chain links TRBV19 to TRBJ2-2; 8 bases are a match to TRBD2. The CDR3 extends over 15 amino acids. Germline CDR1 reads LNHDA; CDR2 reads SQIVND (reference sequence). V was pared by 6 bases and J by 5 bases, with 8 bases of the junction left unmatched. CDR3 DNA sequence: TGTGCCAGTAGCTTCGCGGGGGGCCGTACCGGGGAGCTGTTTTTT. It translates to CASSFAGGRTGELFF.

The chain joins TRBV6-5 to TRBJ2-3, with 10 positions matching TRBD1. V lost 7 bases, J lost 7 bases, and 8 bases stayed unmatched. This CDR3 region has 14 residues. The germline CDR1 and CDR2 sequences are MNHEY and SVGAGI. The CDR3 coding sequence is TGTGCCAGCATGGGGACAGGGGATTTAAATACGCAGTATTTT. It encodes CASMGTGDLNTQYF.

This clone was seen just once. The V call is TRBV18, the J call TRBJ2-2; a weak D match, TRBD2 (5 bases). The CDR3 is 15 residues long. CDR1 is KGHSH and CDR2 is LQKENI in the germline V gene. Trimming took 2 bases from V and 3 from J, leaving 10 bases between them. The CDR3 sequence: CASSPGLPDTGELFF. The CDR3, as DNA: TGTGCCAGCTCACCAGGACTTCCCGACACCGGGGAGCTGTTTTTT.

This chain joins TRBV3-1 (or the pseudogene TRBV3-2) and TRBJ2-1; 9 bases map to TRBD2. V was pared by 6 bases and J by 6 bases, with 6 bases of the junction left unmatched. The CDR3 spans 14 residues. Per germline, CDR1 LGHDT and CDR2 YNNKEL (reference sequence). The CDR3 DNA is TGTGCCAGCAGTCCTAGCGGGGAACGCAATGAGCAGTTCTTC. It specifies CASSPSGERNEQFF.

CDR3 nucleotides: TGCGCCAGCAGCCCCGACAGGGGCGTCACTGAAGCTTTCTTT. Protein: CASSPDRGVTEAFF. This rearrangement joins TRBV5-1 to TRBJ1-1, with 8 nucleotides matching TRBD1. The CDR3 is 14 amino acids. V was clipped by 4 bases and J by 4 bases; unmatched bases: 6. Germline lookup yields CDR1 SGHRS and CDR2 YFSETQ.

V gene TRBV2 combines with J gene TRBJ2-7, with TRBD2 matching 10 bases. This CDR3 spans 16 amino acids. J gave up 5 bases and V 7 bases, and 14 bases lay outside the gene matches. Germline V gives CDR1 SNHLY, CDR2 FYNNEI. CDR3 sequence reads: CASNRVGTSVADEQYF. The CDR3 DNA sequence: TGTGCCAGCAATAGGGTCGGGACTAGCGTCGCGGACGAGCAGTACTTC. The entire variable domain, with the rest obtained from reference TRBV2 and TRBJ2-7, is as follows: EPEVTQTPSHQVTQMGQEVILRCVPISNHLYFYWYRQILGQKVEFLVSFYNNEISEKSEIFDDQFSVERPDGSNFTLKIRSTKLEDSAMYFCASNRVGTSVADEQYFGPGTRLTVT.

This sequence joins TRBV4-2 and TRBJ2-5; 10 bases map to TRBD2. Germline V gives CDR1 LGHNA, CDR2 YNFKEQ. V lost 2 bases and J lost 7; bases outside the gene matches: 7. The CDR3 is 15 residues long. CDR3 DNA sequence: TGTGCCAGCAGCCAAACAGCGGGAGGGATGGGGACCCAGTACTTC. Translation: CASSQTAGGMGTQYF.

The chain uses TRBV11-3 and TRBJ1-3, with D hard to call. Trimming stripped 11 bases from V and 6 bases from J, with 20 bases between. The germline V gene has CDR1 SGHNT and CDR2 YENEEA. The CDR3 length is 14 residues. Written as DNA, the CDR3 is TGTGCCCCATGGGGTAAACGGGGTGAAAACACCATATATTTT. Amino acids: CAPWGKRGENTIYF.

This chain links TRBV21-1 with TRBJ1-1; the table gives TRBD1 as D, unverified against the DNA. TRBV21-1 is described as a pseudogene. This CDR3 contains 17 residues. The CDR3 nucleotides are TGTGCCAGCAGCAAATGGGACAGGGCGAGAATGAACACTGAAGCTTTCTTT. This translates into CASSKWDRARMNTEAFF.

This clone is a singleton in its sample. The chain has TRBV9 and TRBJ2-1; 7 nucleotides align to TRBD2. The trim removed 0 bases at V and 2 bases at J, leaving 14 bases unmatched. Germline CDR1 reads SGDLS; CDR2 reads YYNGEE. This CDR3 spans 19 amino acids. CDR3 protein: CASSVGASGRTFTYNEQFF. The CDR3 DNA reads as TGTGCCAGCAGCGTAGGGGCTAGCGGACGGACATTTACCTACAATGAGCAGTTCTTC.

This chain uses TRBV7-2 with TRBJ1-1, with TRBD1 identical over 9 bases. The germline V gene encodes CDR1 SGHTA and CDR2 FQGNSA. Trimming cost V 4 bases and J 1 base; bases outside gene matches: 4. The CDR3 is made up of 15 amino acids. CDR3 bases: TGTGCCAGCAGCTCACAGGGGGCTAGGAACACTGAAGCTTTCTTT. It specifies CASSSQGARNTEAFF. The whole variable domain, remainder taken from reference TRBV7-2 and TRBJ1-1, is GAGVSQSPSNKVTEKGKDVELRCDPISGHTALYWYRQSLGQGLEFLIYFQGNSAPDKSGLPSDRFSAERTGGSVSTLTIQRTQQEDSAVYLCASSSQGARNTEAFFGQGTRLTVV.

The V call is TRBV18, the J call TRBJ1-1; the D gene is possibly TRBD1 (5 bases). The germline gives CDR1 KGHSH, CDR2 LQKENI. Trimming removed 3 bases from V and 6 bases from J, with 20 bases in between. The CDR3 loop spans 16 amino acids. The CDR3 region has the DNA TGTGCCAGCTCACCTAACGGAGGGGCCGCGGGGGCTGAAGCTTTCTTT. Translation gives CASSPNGGAAGAEAFF.

The chain has TRBV18 and TRBJ1-5, with 9 bases aligning to TRBD1. CDR3 length: 18 amino acids. V dropped 3 bases and J dropped 3; count of bases not matched to a gene: 12. Germline CDR1 KGHSH, CDR2 LQKENI. CDR3 loop: CASSPLAGTGLTNQPQHF. In DNA form, the CDR3 reads TGTGCCAGCTCACCCCTGGCCGGGACAGGGCTGACCAATCAGCCCCAGCATTTT.

The rearrangement joins TRBV7-3 to TRBJ2-1, with TRBD2 identical over 11 bases. The CDR3 runs 16 residues. Losses at the gene ends were 5 bases for V and 4 bases for J; bases not matched to a gene: 7. Germline lookup yields CDR1 SGHTA and CDR2 FQGTGA. CDR3: CASSLLAGGGYNEQFF. DNA of the CDR3: TGTGCCAGCAGCCTGTTAGCGGGAGGGGGGTACAATGAGCAGTTCTTC.

V is TRBV4-1 and J is TRBJ2-7; possibly TRBD1 for D (5 bases). The germline V gene has CDR1 MGHRA and CDR2 YSYEKL. The CDR3 has 16 amino acids. V was clipped by 0 bases and J by 4 bases, with 16 bases between them. CDR3: CASSQEARVLWYEQYF. For the CDR3, the DNA is TGCGCCAGCAGCCAAGAAGCCAGGGTGCTTTGGTACGAGCAGTACTTC.

V usage is TRBV27 and J usage is TRBJ1-2; 7 nucleotides agree with TRBD1. With V trimmed by 5 bases and J by 0 bases, 6 bases remained unmatched. The CDR3 is 15 residues long. Germline assignment: CDR1 MNHEY and CDR2 SMNVEV (reference sequence). The CDR3 DNA is TGTGCCAGCAGTCTAAAGACAGGGACTAACTATGGCTACACCTTC. Its protein product is CASSLKTGTNYGYTF.

This clone came up once. The CDR3 loop is CASTGDRGPGTEAFF. CDR3 DNA: TGTGCCAGCACCGGGGACAGGGGGCCGGGGACTGAAGCTTTCTTT. The chain employs TRBV6-5 and TRBJ1-1, with 12 bases that match TRBD1. CDR3 length: 15 amino acids. Germline CDR1 MNHEY, CDR2 SVGAGI. V trimming: 7 bases; J trimming: 5 bases; junction bases outside the gene matches: 8.

The gene calls are TRBV11-2 and TRBJ2-3; 11 bases agree with TRBD1. The CDR3 totals 17 residues. Trimming at V came to 0 bases and at J to 4 bases, leaving 6 bases not matched to a gene. Per the germline V gene, CDR1 is SGHAT and CDR2 is FQNNGV. CDR3 sequence reads: CASSLDPGQGASDTQYF. Written as DNA, the CDR3 is TGTGCCAGCAGCTTAGATCCCGGACAGGGGGCATCAGATACGCAGTATTTT.

The chain uses TRBV9 and TRBJ2-7; D unresolved. This CDR3 is 15 amino acids long. The ends were cut back, 0 bases at V and 4 bases at J, with 14 bases in the middle. CDR1 and CDR2 from the germline V gene are SGDLS and YYNGEE. The CDR3, as DNA: TGTGCCAGCAGCGTAGGAGAGGCACGGCTATACGAGCAGTACTTC. Translated, it gives CASSVGEARLYEQYF.

The V gene is TRBV25-1, the J gene TRBJ2-1; TRBD2 might be the D (5 bases). Germline loops: CDR1 MGHDK, CDR2 SYGVNS. V was trimmed by 5 bases and J by 6 bases, leaving 14 bases between them. The CDR3 loop spans 14 amino acids. The CDR3 loop is CASSSLELVNEQFF. The CDR3 DNA is TGTGCCAGCAGTTCTCTTGAACTAGTCAATGAGCAGTTCTTC.

J is TRBJ1-1 and V is TRBV4-1; tentative D call: TRBD1 (5 bases). Trimming removed 7 bases from V and 5 bases from J, with 29 bases in between. Looked up from germline, CDR1 is MGHRA and CDR2 is YSYEKL. This CDR3 is built from 18 residues. The CDR3 sequence is CASTKVGANRGDRTEAFF. In DNA, the CDR3 is TGCGCCAGCACCAAAGTAGGGGCCAATCGCGGGGATAGGACTGAAGCTTTCTTT.

The chain employs TRBV6-1 and TRBJ2-1; the D gene is possibly TRBD1 (6 bases). V was clipped by 4 bases and J by 0 bases, with 16 bases between them. Germline V gene lookup returns CDR1 MNHNS and CDR2 SASEGT. The CDR3 covers 17 residues. The CDR3 sequence: CASSGEQGSSSYNEQFF. Here the CDR3 DNA reads TGTGCCAGCAGTGGGGAACAGGGTTCTAGCTCCTACAATGAGCAGTTCTTC.

The chain combines TRBV7-2 with TRBJ1-2, with D tentatively TRBD1 (6 bases). The CDR3 spans 13 residues. Trimming shortened V by 5 bases and J by 4 bases, and 11 bases separated the two germline ends. Germline-derived CDR1 and CDR2 are SGHTA and FQGNSA. The CDR3 sequence is CASSAQGGYGYTF. The CDR3 nucleotides read TGTGCCAGCAGCGCACAGGGCGGCTATGGCTACACCTTC.

This chain uses TRBV9 with TRBJ2-3; 7 nucleotides agree with TRBD1. Per germline, CDR1 SGDLS and CDR2 YYNGEE. Trimming took 3 bases from V and 0 from J; bases not matched to a gene: 1. The CDR3 is 14 residues long. In DNA, the CDR3 is TGTGCCAGCAGCGCAGGGGGAAGCACAGATACGCAGTATTTT. This sequence encodes CASSAGGSTDTQYF.